Described below is a single T cell receptor beta chain sequence and its context. What it recognizes is unknown. This sample was included in a study of shared clonotypes between healthy human individuals. Findings of the study overall: Between several donors, naive CD4 clonotypes were shared at a level of about 5%. Naive subsets generally exceeded memory subsets in estimated richness. Represented genetic and exposure-history diversity was restricted by having few donors. The authors sampled blood alone, and tissue repertoires likely differ.

Germline V gives CDR1 SGDLS, CDR2 YYNGEE. This CDR3 is built from 14 residues. Trimming took 5 bases from V and 6 from J, leaving 14 bases between them. Some clones are missing from TCRdb's copy, which holds only in-frame ones; the method was immunoSEQ multiplex PCR. Here the sample spans under 2.5 million clones, around 90% being singletons. Sample: naive CD4+ T cells from PBMCs. Subset of the sample: CD45RA+ positively selected. The sequence was obtained from a man younger than 35 in good health. Some clones in this sample may be carry-over from other donors' samples. The chain links TRBV9 to TRBJ2-2; tentatively, D is TRBD1 or TRBD2 (6 bases each). Here the CDR3 DNA reads TGTGCCAGCAGGGAGGGGCAGGGGTCCGGGGAGCTGTTTTTT. This sequence encodes CASREGQGSGELFF.